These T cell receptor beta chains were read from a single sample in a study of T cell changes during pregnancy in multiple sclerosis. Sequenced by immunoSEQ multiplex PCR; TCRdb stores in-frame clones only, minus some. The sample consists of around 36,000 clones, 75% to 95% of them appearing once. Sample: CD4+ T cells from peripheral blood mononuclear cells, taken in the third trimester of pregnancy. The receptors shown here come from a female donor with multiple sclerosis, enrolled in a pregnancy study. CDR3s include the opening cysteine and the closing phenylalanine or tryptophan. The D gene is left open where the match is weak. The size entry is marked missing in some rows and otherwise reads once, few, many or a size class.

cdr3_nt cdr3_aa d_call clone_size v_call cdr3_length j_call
TGTGCCAGCAGCGTATTTTCTCCATTACCCCCGAGAGCAGGGTTAATTGTAGATACGCAGTATTTT CASSVFSPLPPRAGLIVDTQYF NA NA TRBV9 22 TRBJ2-3
TGTGCCAGCAGCTTCCCGGACAGAGAAGCTTTCTTT CASSFPDREAFF NA NA TRBV5-4 12 TRBJ1-1
TGTGCCAGCAGCGTAGGCATCAGCGGGAGGTTCCTTGACAATGAGCAGTTCTTC CASSVGISGRFLDNEQFF TRBD2 NA TRBV9 18 TRBJ2-1
TGCGCCAGCAGGCCCCAGGGGTTGGATGGGGATACGCAGTATTTT CASRPQGLDGDTQYF NA NA TRBV5-1 15 TRBJ2-3
TGTGCCAGCTCAGGAGGGGGCATGGAGCCCCAGCATTTT CASSGGGMEPQHF TRBD1 NA TRBV18 13 TRBJ1-5
TGTGCCAGCAGCCAGAGGGGGCGAGGGACTGAAGCTTTCTTT CASSQRGRGTEAFF TRBD1 few TRBV4-2 14 TRBJ1-1
TGTGCCAGCAGGCAAGACAGGGGTTCGACTGAAGCTTTCTTT CASRQDRGSTEAFF TRBD1 NA TRBV2 14 TRBJ1-1
TGTGCCAGCAGCTTAGGACTAGCGGGAGCTGGGGAGCAGTTCTTC CASSLGLAGAGEQFF TRBD2 NA TRBV7-2 15 TRBJ2-1
TGTGCCAGCAGTCCAGGACTAGCGGGAGGAGAAGAGACCCAGTACTTC CASSPGLAGGEETQYF TRBD2 once TRBV28 16 TRBJ2-5
TGTGCCAGTAGTAGGGCGGTCGGGAGAGAAGGGTGGAACATTCAGTACTTC CASSRAVGREGWNIQYF NA NA TRBV19 17 TRBJ2-4
TGTGCCAGCGGGGGGGGAACGGGAAACACCATATATTTT CASGGGTGNTIYF NA NA TRBV25-1 13 TRBJ1-3
TGTGCCAGCTCAGAACAGAGTCATCAGCCCCAGCATTTT CASSEQSHQPQHF NA NA TRBV18 13 TRBJ1-5
TGCAGCGTTGAACGTAGCGGGAGGGGTGATGAGCAGTTCTTC CSVERSGRGDEQFF TRBD2 NA TRBV29-1 14 TRBJ2-1
TGTGCCAGCAGCTCGAGGACAGCAACTAATGAAAAACTGTTTTTT CASSSRTATNEKLFF NA NA TRBV11-2 15 TRBJ1-4
TGTGCCAGCAGTTACTCCGCTAGCGGAGCCACAGATACGCAGTATTTT CASSYSASGATDTQYF TRBD2 NA TRBV6-5 16 TRBJ2-3
TGCAGCGCCCGCGAGAATAGCAATCAGCCCCAGCATTTT CSARENSNQPQHF NA NA TRBV29-1 13 TRBJ1-5
TGTGCCAGCAGCGCCGGACTAGCGGGAACCTACGAGCAGTACTTC CASSAGLAGTYEQYF TRBD2 NA TRBV9 15 TRBJ2-7
TGTGCCAGCAGCTTAGATTTGACCGGCGGGGGGATCGGGGAGCTGTTTTTT CASSLDLTGGGIGELFF TRBD2 once TRBV7-7 17 TRBJ2-2
TGTGCCAGCAGTTTATGGCAGGGAGGCGGAAGCAATCAGCCCCAGCATTTT CASSLWQGGGSNQPQHF NA NA TRBV28 17 TRBJ1-5
TGTGCCAGCAGCTTAGCGGGGGGAGGTTCCTACGAGCAGTACTTC CASSLAGGGSYEQYF NA NA TRBV7-8 15 TRBJ2-7